Described below is a single T cell receptor (beta chain) sequence and its context. What it binds is not known. This specimen belongs to a study of CD8 T cells in Susac syndrome. Study-level background: Patients with Susac syndrome were therapy-naive, treated with corticosteroids, or treated with intravenous immunoglobulin alone when blood was collected. Whole-study findings and limits: The number of Susac-specific public clones found was approximately 16 in total CD8+ repertoires and roughly 5 in CD8+ TEMRA repertoires. The authors acknowledged that their TCR sequencing and HLA analysis involved a relatively small number of individuals.

Trimming left V 10 bases short and J 6 bases short, with 10 bases between. CDR1 is MNHEY and CDR2 is SVGEGT in the germline V gene. The CDR3 runs to 11 residues. With random hexamers, reverse transcription was performed on about 0.45 to 1 ug of RNA. An immunoSEQ multiplex PCR amplified TCR beta CDR3 over 54 Vbeta and 13 Jbeta. MiXCR was run by TCRdb on the immunoSEQ multiplex PCR reads, yielding one entry per CDR3 protein. The sample yields some 140,000 distinct CDR3 sequences, 85% to 95% seen once. This receptor was obtained from a human donor with Susac syndrome. Material for sequencing was CD8+ T cells from PBMCs. The rearrangement links TRBV6-2 or TRBV6-3 to TRBJ2-1; D remains ambiguous. CDR3 in amino acids: CATQRSNEQFF. In DNA, the CDR3 is TGTGCCACCCAACGGTCCAATGAGCAGTTCTTC.